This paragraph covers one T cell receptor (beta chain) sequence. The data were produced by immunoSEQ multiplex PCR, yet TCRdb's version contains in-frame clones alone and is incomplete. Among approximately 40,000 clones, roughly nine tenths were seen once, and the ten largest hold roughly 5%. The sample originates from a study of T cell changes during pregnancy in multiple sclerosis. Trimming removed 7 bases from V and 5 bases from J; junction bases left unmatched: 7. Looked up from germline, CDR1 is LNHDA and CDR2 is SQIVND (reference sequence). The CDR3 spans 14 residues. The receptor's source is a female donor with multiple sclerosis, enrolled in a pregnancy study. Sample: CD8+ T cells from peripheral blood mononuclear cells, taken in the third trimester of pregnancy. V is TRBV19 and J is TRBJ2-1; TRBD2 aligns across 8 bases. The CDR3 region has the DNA TGTGCCAGTACCAAACTAGCGGACGACAATGAGCAGTTCTTC. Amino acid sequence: CASTKLADDNEQFF.